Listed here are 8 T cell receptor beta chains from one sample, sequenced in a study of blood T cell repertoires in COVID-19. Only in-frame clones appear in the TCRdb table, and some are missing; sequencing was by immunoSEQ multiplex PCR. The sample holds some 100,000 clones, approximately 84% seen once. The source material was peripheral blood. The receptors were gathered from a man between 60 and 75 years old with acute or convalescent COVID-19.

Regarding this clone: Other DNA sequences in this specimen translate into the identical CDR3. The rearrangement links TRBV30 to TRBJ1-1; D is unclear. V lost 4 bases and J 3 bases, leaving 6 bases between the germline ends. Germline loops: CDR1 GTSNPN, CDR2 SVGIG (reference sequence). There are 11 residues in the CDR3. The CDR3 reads CAWKRDTEAFF. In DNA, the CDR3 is TGTGCCTGGAAGCGGGACACTGAAGCTTTCTTT. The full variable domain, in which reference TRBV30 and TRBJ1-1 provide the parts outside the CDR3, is SQTIHQWPATLVQPVGSPLSLECTVEGTSNPNLYWYRQAAGRGLQLLFYSVGIGQISSEVPQNLSASRPQDRQFILSSKKLLLSDSGFYLCAWKRDTEAFFGQGTRLTVV.

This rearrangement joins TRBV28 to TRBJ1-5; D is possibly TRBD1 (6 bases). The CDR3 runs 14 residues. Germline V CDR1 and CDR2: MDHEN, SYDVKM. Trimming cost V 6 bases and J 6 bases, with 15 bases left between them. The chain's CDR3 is CASSDGQIVQPQHF. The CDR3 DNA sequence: TGTGCCAGCAGCGACGGACAGATCGTTCAGCCCCAGCATTTT.

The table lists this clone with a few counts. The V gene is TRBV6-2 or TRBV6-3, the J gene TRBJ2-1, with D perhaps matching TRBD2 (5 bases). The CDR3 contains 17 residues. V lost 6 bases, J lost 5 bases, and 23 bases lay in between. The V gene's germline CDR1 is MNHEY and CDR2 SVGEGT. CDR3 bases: TGTGCCAGCAGCCCCCTCAGGCGGAAAGCGGTTAACAATGAGCAGTTCTTC. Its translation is CASSPLRRKAVNNEQFF.

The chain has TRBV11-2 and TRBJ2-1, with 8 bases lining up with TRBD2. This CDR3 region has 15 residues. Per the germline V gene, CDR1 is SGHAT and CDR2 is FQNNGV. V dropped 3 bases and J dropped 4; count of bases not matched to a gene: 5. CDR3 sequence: CASSFRREAYNEQFF. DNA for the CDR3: TGTGCCAGCAGCTTTCGGCGGGAGGCTTACAATGAGCAGTTCTTC. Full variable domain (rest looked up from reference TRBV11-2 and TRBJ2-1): EAGVAQSPRYKIIEKRQSVAFWCNPISGHATLYWYQQILGQGPKLLIQFQNNGVVDDSQLPKDRFSAERLKGVDSTLKIQPAKLEDSAVYLCASSFRREAYNEQFFGPGTRLTVL.

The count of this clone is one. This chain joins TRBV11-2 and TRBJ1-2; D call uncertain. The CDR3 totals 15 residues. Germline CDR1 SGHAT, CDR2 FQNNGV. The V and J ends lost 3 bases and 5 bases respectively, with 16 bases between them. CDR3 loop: CASSFGSWLEYGYTF. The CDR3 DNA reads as TGTGCCAGCAGCTTTGGCAGTTGGTTGGAGTATGGCTACACCTTC.

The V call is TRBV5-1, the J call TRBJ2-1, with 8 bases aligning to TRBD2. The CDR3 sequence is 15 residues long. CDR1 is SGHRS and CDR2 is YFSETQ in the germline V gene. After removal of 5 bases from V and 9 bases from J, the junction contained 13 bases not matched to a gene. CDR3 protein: CASRSLGGRRSEQFF. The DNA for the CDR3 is TGCGCCAGCAGGAGTCTAGGCGGGAGGAGGAGTGAGCAGTTCTTC.

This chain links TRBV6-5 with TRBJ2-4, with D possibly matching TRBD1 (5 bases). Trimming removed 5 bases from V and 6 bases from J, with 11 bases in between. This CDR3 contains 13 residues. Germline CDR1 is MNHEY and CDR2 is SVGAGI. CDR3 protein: CASSQQDRNIQYF. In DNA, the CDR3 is TGTGCCAGCAGTCAACAAGACAGAAACATTCAGTACTTC.

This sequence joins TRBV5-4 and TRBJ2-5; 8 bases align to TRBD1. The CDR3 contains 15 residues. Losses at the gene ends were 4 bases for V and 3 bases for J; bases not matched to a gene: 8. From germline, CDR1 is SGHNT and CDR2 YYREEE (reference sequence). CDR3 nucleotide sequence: TGTGCCAGCAGCGCCCGGGACAGGCTGAAAGAGACCCAGTACTTC. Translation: CASSARDRLKETQYF.